Given below is one T cell receptor beta chain in context. The target antigen is unknown. TCRdb processed the 5' RACE reads again and assigns one entry to each CDR3 protein, with no DNA. The repertoire shows more than 400,000 distinct CDR3 sequences; the top ten hold approximately 7%. This entry belongs to a study of T cells expressing NK-cell markers. The wider study: Within the sequenced cohort of eight donors, seven exhibited HCMV seropositivity and one was seronegative. Study-level findings and limits: In several donors, these clonotypes also led the CD3+CD56-NKG2C+ fraction.

The germline gives CDR1 MNHEY, CDR2 SVGAGI. CDR3 length equals 15 residues. Sequencing used blood T cells: a sorted CD56 or NKG2C T cell subset, CD4+ or CD8+ T cells, or bulk PBMC T cells (not recorded which). The clonotype was recovered from a woman between 18 and 75 years old in good health. The chain combines TRBV6-5 with TRBJ2-1; as DNA is missing, the TRBD1 call by TCRdb cannot be tested. CDR3 protein: CASSLRDRGPDEQFF.